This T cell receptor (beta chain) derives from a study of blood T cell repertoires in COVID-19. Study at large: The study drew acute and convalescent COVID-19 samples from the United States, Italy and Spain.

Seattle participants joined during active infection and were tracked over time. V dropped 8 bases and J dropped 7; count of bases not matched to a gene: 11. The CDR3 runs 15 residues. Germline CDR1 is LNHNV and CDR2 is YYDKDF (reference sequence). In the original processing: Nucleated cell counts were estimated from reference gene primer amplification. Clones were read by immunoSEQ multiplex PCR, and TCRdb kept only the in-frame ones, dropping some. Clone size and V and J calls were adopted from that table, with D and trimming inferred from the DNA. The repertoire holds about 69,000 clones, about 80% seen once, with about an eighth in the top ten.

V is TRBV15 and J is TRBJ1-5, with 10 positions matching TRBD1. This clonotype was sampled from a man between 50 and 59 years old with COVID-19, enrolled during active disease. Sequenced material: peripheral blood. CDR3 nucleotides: TGTGCCACCTCTCGGGACAGGGGCATCGGGCAGCCCCAGCATTTT. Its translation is CATSRDRGIGQPQHF.